The next 4 T cell receptor beta chains were all read from a single sample in a study of T cell changes during pregnancy in multiple sclerosis. The assay was immunoSEQ multiplex PCR, and TCRdb's table has in-frame clones only and misses some. Here the sample spans more than 55,000 clones, roughly 90% being singletons. Sequenced material: peripheral blood, taken in the second trimester of pregnancy. The origin of the receptors is a female donor with multiple sclerosis, enrolled in a pregnancy study.

This rearrangement joins TRBV7-9 to TRBJ2-7; D ambiguous. CDR1 and CDR2 from the germline V gene are SEHNR and FQNEAQ (reference sequence). The CDR3 sequence is 13 residues long. V lost 0 bases to trimming and J lost 3 bases, with 6 bases between them. CDR3 coding DNA: TGTGCCAGCAGCTTAGCGGGCAGCTACGAGCAGTACTTC. Its translation: CASSLAGSYEQYF.

The chain recombines TRBV5-1 with TRBJ2-7; D is uncertain. This CDR3 region has 14 residues. V lost 0 bases and J lost 0, with 7 bases in between. Germline V gives CDR1 SGHRS, CDR2 YFSETQ. CDR3 residues: CASSLEVSSYEQYF. DNA of the CDR3: TGCGCCAGCAGCTTGGAAGTGAGCTCCTACGAGCAGTACTTC.

J is TRBJ1-2 and V is TRBV2; 7 bases agree with TRBD1. Germline trimming cut 5 bases from V and 0 bases from J; bases unmatched to any gene: 6. In germline, CDR1 is SNHLY, CDR2 FYNNEI. CDR3 size: 15 residues. The CDR3: CASSPRDRTNYGYTF. The CDR3 region has the DNA TGTGCCAGCAGTCCCCGGGACAGAACTAACTATGGCTACACCTTC.

CDR3 coding DNA: TGTGCCAGCAGCCGGGGGAGGGAAGAGACCCAGTACTTC. Translated, it gives CASSRGREETQYF. The V and J genes are TRBV7-2 and TRBJ2-5; TRBD2 matches at 7 bases. The V gene end was trimmed by 5 bases and the J gene end by 3 bases; junction bases not matched to a gene: 3. The CDR3 covers 13 residues. Looked up from germline, CDR1 is SGHTA and CDR2 is FQGNSA.